This TCR beta chain originates from a study of T cells after yellow fever vaccination. Study in general: Fractions with few cells were prepared using SMART-Seq v4 Ultra Low Input. General observations from the study: Peaking on day 5 versus 15, the secondary response was faster but weaker.

Germline-derived CDR1 and CDR2 are SEHNR and FQNEAQ (reference sequence). V shed 5 bases, J shed 7 bases, and the junction held 4 bases outside the gene matches. The length of the CDR3 is 13 residues. With respect to this clonotype: What it recognizes is unknown.

Each CDR3 protein gets one entry after TCRdb re-called the 5' RACE reads with MiXCR. This table holds hundreds of thousands of distinct CDR3 sequences, around an eighth found once. Sequencing used PBMCs, obtained on the day of the yellow fever booster vaccination. V and J are TRBV7-9 and TRBJ1-2; 10 bases are shared with TRBD1. The TCR sequence derives from a man aged 30 to 39 who received the YFV17D yellow fever vaccine. Here the CDR3 reads CASSPGQGSGYTF. The CDR3, as DNA: TGTGCCAGCAGCCCGGGACAGGGGAGTGGCTACACCTTC.